This is a list of T cell receptor beta chains from one sample in a study of Ad26.COV2.S vaccination and SARS-CoV-2 variants. Here immunoSEQ multiplex PCR was the method, and the copy in TCRdb shows in-frame clones only, minus some. Among hundreds of thousands of clones, approximately 86% were seen once, and the ten largest hold roughly a tenth. Sequencing was performed on peripheral blood, taken in a trial of Ad26.COV2.S vaccine versus placebo. All receptors derive from a person between 18 and 65 years old who received the Ad26.COV2.S COVID-19 vaccine or a placebo. Both conserved end residues are part of each CDR3. The D gene is left open where the match is weak. A row's size may be missing; if present it is once, few, many or a size class.

clone_size j_call d_call v_call cdr3_aa cdr3_nt
. TRBJ1-6 . TRBV5-4 CASSLSGRRSSYNSPLHF TGTGCCAGCAGCCTTTCCGGACGGCGGAGCTCCTATAATTCACCCCTCCACTTT
. TRBJ1-5 . TRBV7-2 CASSLMWNQPQHF TGTGCCAGCAGCCTCATGTGGAATCAGCCCCAGCATTTT
. TRBJ2-3 TRBD2 TRBV6-2/TRBV6-3 CASSYRPSGRADTQYF TGTGCCAGCAGTTACCGTCCTAGCGGGAGGGCAGATACGCAGTATTTT
. TRBJ1-3 TRBD1 TRBV5-1 CASSRGDRSGNTIYF TGCGCCAGCAGCAGAGGGGACAGGTCTGGAAACACCATATATTTT
. TRBJ2-7 TRBD1 TRBV18 CASRRDRGSYEQYF TGTGCCAGCCGAAGGGACAGGGGATCCTACGAGCAGTACTTC
. TRBJ1-1 . TRBV12-3/TRBV12-4 CASSPQGNTEAFF TGTGCCAGCAGTCCCCAGGGAAACACTGAAGCTTTCTTT
once TRBJ2-3 . TRBV27 CASRKNTDTQYF TGTGCCAGCAGGAAGAACACAGATACGCAGTATTTT
. TRBJ2-2 . TRBV10-3 CAIRGQGGTGELFF TGTGCCATCAGAGGACAGGGAGGGACCGGGGAGCTGTTTTTT
. TRBJ2-1 TRBD1 TRBV11-2 CASSIRGSSYNEQFF TGTGCCAGCAGTATCAGGGGGAGCTCCTACAATGAGCAGTTCTTC
. TRBJ1-2 . TRBV4-2 CASSQDLREGGYGYTF TGTGCCAGCAGCCAAGATTTGCGGGAGGGTGGGTATGGCTACACCTTC
. TRBJ2-7 TRBD2 TRBV28 CASSSPGLAVTYEQYF TGTGCCAGCAGTTCTCCCGGACTAGCGGTAACCTACGAGCAGTACTTC
. TRBJ1-1 TRBD1 TRBV6-5 CASSYSGQGGNEAFF TGTGCCAGCAGTTACTCGGGACAGGGAGGGAACGAAGCTTTCTTT
. TRBJ2-4 . TRBV30 CALSGRPQNIQYF TGTGCCTTGTCTGGCAGGCCCCAAAACATTCAGTACTTC
. TRBJ2-1 . TRBV5-1 CASSNTGLRSVNEQFF TGCGCCAGCAGCAATACAGGGCTTCGAAGCGTCAATGAGCAGTTCTTC
. TRBJ2-5 TRBD1 TRBV29-1 CSVGQVNTETQYF TGCAGCGTGGGACAGGTAAACACCGAGACCCAGTACTTC
. TRBJ2-1 TRBD2 TRBV24-1 CATSDLPGLAGGRNEQFF TGTGCCACCAGTGATTTGCCGGGACTAGCGGGAGGCCGCAATGAGCAGTTCTTC
. TRBJ2-7 . TRBV30 CALRGIYEQYF TGTGCCTTAAGGGGGATCTACGAGCAGTACTTC
. TRBJ2-6 . TRBV5-1 CASSLGQLSGANVLTF TGCGCCAGCAGCTTGGGACAGCTCTCTGGGGCCAACGTCCTGACTTTC
. TRBJ2-1 . TRBV7-8 CASSPGVAVRNEQFF TGTGCCAGCAGCCCGGGGGTAGCAGTAAGGAATGAGCAGTTCTTC
. TRBJ2-1 TRBD2 TRBV5-5 CASSFLMRGANEQFF TGTGCCAGCAGCTTTCTCATGCGGGGGGCCAATGAGCAGTTCTTC
. TRBJ1-5 . TRBV30 CAWSVRGNQPQHF TGTGCCTGGAGTGTACGAGGTAATCAGCCCCAGCATTTT
. TRBJ2-1 . TRBV7-8 CASSSRSSGVHNEQFF TGTGCCAGCAGCTCCCGCTCGTCAGGGGTCCACAATGAGCAGTTCTTC
. TRBJ2-5 TRBD2 TRBV10-3 CAILRGEGETQYF TGTGCCATACTACGGGGGGAGGGAGAGACCCAGTACTTC
. TRBJ2-7 . TRBV5-5 CASSFQSYEQYF TGTGCCAGCAGCTTTCAATCCTACGAGCAGTACTTC
. TRBJ2-7 TRBD1 TRBV11-2 CASSSDRGSFYEQYF TGTGCCAGCAGCTCGGACAGGGGTTCATTCTACGAGCAGTACTTC
. TRBJ1-5 TRBD1 TRBV6-6 CASSPYYTDRPSYQPQHF TGTGCCAGCAGTCCATATTACACGGACAGGCCTTCTTATCAGCCCCAGCATTTT
once TRBJ2-4 . TRBV6-2/TRBV6-3 CASSYSTQGGPDIQYF TGTGCCAGCAGTTACTCGACGCAGGGGGGCCCGGACATTCAGTACTTC
once TRBJ1-4 . TRBV5-6 CASSSYTPNEKLFF TGTGCCAGCAGCTCGTACACACCTAATGAAAAACTGTTTTTT
. TRBJ1-6 TRBD1 TRBV19 CASRSGQGGSPLHF TGTGCCAGTAGGTCCGGACAGGGAGGTTCACCCCTCCACTTT
. TRBJ2-7 . TRBV12-2 CASRPDDRSLSYEQYF TGTGCAAGTCGCCCCGATGACAGAAGCCTTTCCTACGAGCAGTACTTC
. TRBJ2-1 TRBD2 TRBV7-7 CASSPGTSGAYNEQFF TGTGCCAGCAGCCCCGGGACTAGCGGGGCTTACAATGAGCAGTTCTTC
. TRBJ2-3 TRBD2 TRBV4-1 CASSQLGLAGGIDTQYF TGCGCCAGCAGCCAACTGGGACTAGCGGGAGGAATAGATACGCAGTATTTT
. TRBJ1-1 . TRBV7-9 CASSLAAQATFF TGTGCCAGCAGCTTAGCGGCGCAGGCGACTTTCTTT
. TRBJ1-5 . TRBV6-2/TRBV6-3 CASSYSGSNQPQHF TGTGCCAGCAGTTACTCGGGCAGCAATCAGCCCCAGCATTTT
. TRBJ1-1 TRBD1 TRBV19 CASSLLTGGTEAFF TGTGCCAGTAGTCTCCTGACAGGGGGCACTGAAGCTTTCTTT
. TRBJ2-7 TRBD2 TRBV5-1 CASSLELAGTAYEQYF TGCGCCAGCAGCTTGGAACTAGCGGGTACCGCCTACGAGCAGTACTTC
. TRBJ2-5 . TRBV5-4 CASSFSETQYF TGTGCCAGCAGCTTCAGTGAGACCCAGTACTTC
. TRBJ1-2 . TRBV27 CASSLSLGTFYGYTF TGTGCCAGCAGTTTATCTCTGGGGACTTTCTATGGCTACACCTTC
. TRBJ2-1 . TRBV7-3 CASSLISGSYNEQFF TGTGCCAGCAGCTTAATCAGCGGGTCGTACAATGAGCAGTTCTTC
. TRBJ2-7 TRBD1 TRBV6-2/TRBV6-3 CASSSWDRGDYEQYF TGTGCCAGCAGTAGTTGGGACAGGGGCGACTACGAGCAGTACTTC
. TRBJ1-3 . TRBV6-5 CASSGIIASGNTIYF TGTGCCAGCAGCGGAATCATCGCCTCTGGAAACACCATATATTTT
. TRBJ2-7 . TRBV9 CASSASGGLGPYEQYF TGTGCCAGCAGCGCCAGTGGGGGACTGGGCCCCTACGAGCAGTACTTC
. TRBJ2-5 TRBD2 TRBV18 CASSLYGRPLGETQYF TGTGCCAGCTCACTCTACGGGAGGCCCCTAGGAGAGACCCAGTACTTC
. TRBJ2-3 TRBD2 TRBV4-2 CASSQDKTSGIDTQYF TGTGCCAGCAGCCAAGATAAGACTAGCGGGATAGATACGCAGTATTTT
once TRBJ1-6 . TRBV9 CASSLQGHINNNSPLHF TGTGCCAGCAGCCTCCAGGGCCACATAAACAATAATTCACCCCTCCACTTT
. TRBJ1-4 . TRBV18 CASSPSEGGKLFF TGTGCCAGCTCACCGTCTGAGGGAGGAAAACTGTTTTTT
. TRBJ2-1 TRBD1 TRBV7-9 CASCARGRNEQFF TGTGCCAGCTGCGCCAGGGGGAGAAATGAGCAGTTCTTC
once TRBJ2-7 . TRBV12-5 CASGDSGTFPYEQYF TGTGCTAGTGGCGATTCCGGGACCTTCCCCTACGAGCAGTACTTC
. TRBJ2-7 . TRBV28 CASRDGEQYF TGTGCCAGTCGGGACGGCGAGCAGTACTTC
few TRBJ1-4 TRBD1 TRBV2 CASSVQGIGGNEKLFF TGTGCCAGCAGTGTACAGGGGATCGGGGGAAATGAAAAACTGTTTTTT
. TRBJ1-1 . TRBV28 CASSNTGENTEAFF TGTGCCAGCAGTAATACGGGGGAGAACACTGAAGCTTTCTTT
. TRBJ2-7 . TRBV6-1 CASSVYLPPADSYEQYF TGTGCCAGCAGTGTTTATCTCCCCCCAGCGGACTCCTACGAGCAGTACTTC
. TRBJ2-7 TRBD1 TRBV7-2 CASSPRTGESSYEQYF TGTGCCAGCAGCCCTCGGACAGGGGAAAGCTCCTACGAGCAGTACTTC
. TRBJ2-7 . TRBV28 CASTGRTAYEQYF TGTGCCAGCACCGGGAGGACAGCCTACGAGCAGTACTTC
. TRBJ1-4 . TRBV7-2 CASSLDELQVEKLFF TGTGCCAGCAGCTTAGACGAGCTACAGGTTGAAAAACTGTTTTTT
. TRBJ1-1 . TRBV11-2 CASSFMGVNTEAFF TGTGCCAGCAGCTTTATGGGCGTGAACACTGAAGCTTTCTTT
. TRBJ1-5 . TRBV7-8 CASSLGGLNQPQHF TGTGCCAGCAGCTTAGGGGGGCTCAATCAGCCCCAGCATTTT